What follows describes a single T cell receptor beta chain. Its antigen is undetermined. The data are from a study of shared clonotypes between healthy human individuals. General study points: Naive CD4 clonotype sharing across several donors was 4% to 5%.

CDR3 length: 14 residues. Trimming removed 4 bases from V and 5 bases from J, with 15 bases in between. The germline CDR1 and CDR2 sequences are SGHDT and YYEEEE. Repertoires were generated with immunoSEQ multiplex PCR, while TCRdb's copy carries only in-frame clones and drops some. Here the sample spans roughly 2 million clones, 85% to 95% being singletons. Specimen: naive CD4+ T cells sorted from blood. Subset reported: CD45RA+ positively selected. The J gene is TRBJ2-5, the V gene TRBV5-6; D is unresolved. This sequence was found in a man younger than 35 in good health. The CDR3 loop is CASSPRSRVETQYF. The CDR3 DNA reads as TGTGCCAGCAGCCCGAGGTCTAGGGTGGAGACCCAGTACTTC.